This T cell receptor beta chain appears in the sequencing data of a study of T cells expressing NK-cell markers. Study background: Sorted CD3+CD56-NKG2C+, CD3+CD56+NKG2C- and CD3+CD56+NKG2C+ T cells were the source of the TCR beta repertoires. Findings and limits, study-wide: In several donors, dominant clonotypes made up roughly 28.3-65% of CD3+CD56-NKG2C+ cells. Among CD8+ T cells from six donors, dominant NKG2C+ clonotypes accounted for roughly 1.0-7.0%.

Concerning this clonotype: What it binds is unknown.

TCRdb re-called the 5' RACE reads; one entry per CDR3 protein, DNA not given. The sample table includes under 200,000 distinct CDR3 sequences. Sequenced sample: blood T cells: a sorted CD56 or NKG2C T cell subset, CD4+ or CD8+ T cells, or bulk PBMC T cells (not recorded which). This receptor was taken from a woman between 18 and 69 years old in good health.

This chain's CDR3 is CATSRDQSGADGYTF. This chain links TRBV15 with TRBJ1-2; TCRdb's D call, TRBD1, is unchecked because there is no DNA. This CDR3 comprises 15 residues. The V gene's germline CDR1 is LNHNV and CDR2 YYDKDF (reference sequence).